The sample holds many counts of the clone carrying this T cell receptor (beta chain). Its target is not known. The data were taken from a study of T cells in Graves' hyperthyroidism and ophthalmopathy. Across the study: Blood was drawn when the patient was first diagnosed and still untreated.

The investigators amplified TCR beta CDR3 regions from RNA transcripts. HTBI primers were the set used in a first-round RT-PCR of the TCR CDR3. In TCRdb, the multiplex PCR reads were re-called with MiXCR into one record per CDR3 protein. Seen here are 500,000 to 650,000 distinct CDR3 sequences, around 13% observed once, and the top ten hold under 15%. Study-wide findings and caveats: Before onset, ophthalmopathy was predicted by the model a median roughly 6.8 months earlier.

Around 10 ml fresh peripheral blood yielded the PBMCs. The germline V and J ends were trimmed by 5 bases and 1 base, with 9 bases remaining between them. The CDR3 sequence is 13 residues long. CDR1 is DFQATT, CDR2 SNEGSKA, per germline (reference sequence). Sequencing used blood. This chain connects TRBV20-1 to TRBJ2-1, with D possibly matching TRBD1 (6 bases). The clonotype originates from a woman between 50 and 59 years old with Graves' ophthalmopathy. CDR3 nucleotides: TGCAGTGCTCCCGACAGGTCCTACAATGAGCAGTTCTTC. Translating gives CSAPDRSYNEQFF.